The subject of this entry is one T cell receptor (beta chain). This sample stems from a study of blood T cell repertoires in COVID-19. About the research overall: PBMCs, B-cell-depleted T cells, or T cells provided the cDNA or gDNA that made up the material.

Original processing notes: Reference gene primer amplification in the assay estimated nucleated cell counts. Clones were sequenced by immunoSEQ multiplex PCR, and TCRdb holds only the in-frame ones, with some missing. Clone size and the V and J calls come from that table; the DNA yielded D and trimming. The sample has approximately 200,000 clones, approximately 86% seen once. Membership in each cohort depended on participant-reported clinical history. Each recovered donor of Cohort 3 presented with two negative PCRs, clearance, or symptom resolution. V lost 5 bases and J lost 0; bases outside the gene matches: 4. The CDR3 runs to 14 residues. Germline V gene data show CDR1 as LNHDA and CDR2 as SQIVND (reference sequence).

The sequencing input was PBMCs or T cells enriched from blood (not recorded which). The chain uses TRBV19 and TRBJ2-7; 7 bases line up with TRBD2. This TCR was sampled from a woman aged 30 to 39 who had recovered from COVID-19. The DNA of the CDR3 is TGTGCCAGTAGTCAAGGGACTAACTCCTACGAGCAGTACTTC. Protein: CASSQGTNSYEQYF.